A single sample gave rise to the 31 T cell receptor beta chains below, sequenced in a study of human T cells and chemical hapten exposure. The time point denotes: patch test 1, 2 weeks after DPC sensitization. Treatment meaning: therapeutic diphenylcyclopropenone sensitization with weekly scalp DPC. TCRdb reprocessed the RACE reads with MiXCR, giving one entry per CDR3 protein. The profile shows some 120,000 distinct CDR3 sequences, 9.5% to 13% of them singletons. Material: whole blood, obtained in connection with sensitization to the hapten diphenylcyclopropenone (DPC). These receptors came from a woman aged 50 to 60 with alopecia areata. Some clones in this sample may be carry-over from other donors' samples.

The V call is TRBV6-6, the J call TRBJ2-7; weak D call: TRBD2 (6 bases). The V end lost 6 bases, the J end lost 2 bases, and 11 bases lay between the germline ends. Germline CDR1 MNHNY, CDR2 SVGAGI (reference sequence). The CDR3 is 13 residues long. The CDR3 loop is CASRIGGAYEQYF. CDR3 DNA: TGTGCCAGCAGGATCGGAGGGGCCTACGAGCAGTACTTC.

This clonotype was observed a few times. This rearrangement joins TRBV12-3 or TRBV12-4 to TRBJ2-7; perhaps TRBD2 as D (6 bases). The CDR3 totals 13 residues. The V gene lost 6 bases and the J gene lost 12 bases, with 21 bases spanning the gap. CDR3 protein: CASSSTQATSPYF. The CDR3 region has the DNA TGTGCCAGCAGCTCGACTCAGGCGACTAGTCCGTACTTC.

This clonotype has ten or more counts. The chain is built from TRBV20-1 and TRBJ2-1; TRBD1 agrees at 9 bases. The CDR3 is 17 amino acids. Unmatched junction bases numbered 12, after V lost 3 bases and J lost 3 bases. Germline CDR1 and CDR2: DFQATT and SNEGSKA (reference sequence). Written as DNA, the CDR3 is TGCAGTGCTAGGGGCTTACAGGGGGCGGGGGTCTACAATGAGCAGTTCTTC. The encoded protein is CSARGLQGAGVYNEQFF.

This clonotype is a singleton in its sample. The V call is TRBV24-1, the J call TRBJ2-7; 12 nucleotides agree with TRBD1. The germline gives CDR1 KGHDR, CDR2 SFDVKD. The CDR3 is 16 residues long. V trimming: 3 bases; J trimming: 3 bases; junction bases outside the gene matches: 5. The CDR3, as DNA: TGTGCCACCAGTGATGGGACAGGGGGCGCCCTCTACGAGCAGTACTTC. Its translation is CATSDGTGGALYEQYF.

This clonotype has a handful of counts. V and J are TRBV7-8 and TRBJ1-1, with D unclear. Trimming shortened V by 4 bases and J by 2 bases, and 8 bases separated the two germline ends. The CDR3 is made up of 13 amino acids. Germline lookup yields CDR1 SGHVS and CDR2 FQNEAQ. The CDR3 protein is CASSSRLNTEAFF. The CDR3 nucleotides are TGTGCCAGCAGCTCCCGATTAAACACTGAAGCTTTCTTT.

The chain recombines TRBV12-3 or TRBV12-4 with TRBJ1-1; 7 bases match TRBD1. This CDR3 has 13 residues. Trimming took 1 base from V and 4 from J; bases not matched to a gene: 0. The CDR3 reads CASSLDRGTEAFF. In nucleotides, the CDR3 is TGTGCCAGCAGTTTAGACAGGGGCACTGAAGCTTTCTTT.

Here the CDR3 DNA reads TGTGCCAGCAGTTACCGCGGAGACAATGAGCAGTTCTTC. As protein: CASSYRGDNEQFF. This rearrangement joins TRBV6-6 to TRBJ2-1; D is unclear. The CDR3 is 13 amino acids. The germline V gene encodes CDR1 MNHNY and CDR2 SVGAGI (reference sequence). Trimming shortened V by 2 bases and J by 5 bases, and 7 bases separated the two germline ends.

The DNA of the CDR3 is TGCGCCTCCCGCGCTGAGACTATGAACACTGAAGCTTTCTTT. This sequence encodes CASRAETMNTEAFF. V and J are TRBV4-3 and TRBJ1-1; D unresolved. Between the trimmed V and J ends, which lost 11 bases and 0 bases, there was a span of 16 bases. The CDR3 consists of 14 residues. Germline CDR1 reads LGHNA; CDR2 reads YSLEER.

The rearrangement joins TRBV7-2 to TRBJ1-2; TRBD1 aligns across 8 bases. CDR1 and CDR2 from the germline V gene are SGHTA and FQGNSA. J gave up 4 bases and V 0 bases, and 7 bases lay outside the gene matches. This CDR3 comprises 16 residues. For the CDR3, the DNA is TGTGCCAGCAGCTTAGCCGGACAGGGTAGGGGCTATGGCTACACCTTC. The encoded protein is CASSLAGQGRGYGYTF.

The chain employs TRBV20-1 and TRBJ2-7; D remains unclear. The germline V gene has CDR1 DFQATT and CDR2 SNEGSKA (reference sequence). V lost 2 bases and J 6 bases, leaving 17 bases between the germline ends. There are 14 residues in the CDR3. CDR3: CSARRPVASPEQYF. DNA for the CDR3: TGCAGTGCTAGAAGACCCGTTGCAAGCCCCGAGCAGTACTTC.

This clonotype was observed many times. V usage is TRBV5-1 and J usage is TRBJ1-2; D ambiguous. The CDR3 consists of 13 residues. V was shortened by 0 bases and J by 9 bases, with 12 bases between the two germline ends. Germline CDR1 reads SGHRS; CDR2 reads YFSETQ. The CDR3 sequence is CASSLETSLSYTF. The CDR3 DNA reads TGCGCCAGCAGCTTGGAGACATCTCTGAGCTACACCTTC.

This sequence joins TRBV27 and TRBJ2-3; D is unresolved. The CDR3 spans 15 residues. V dropped 2 bases and J dropped 0 bases, with 9 bases sitting between them. Germline V lookup: CDR1 MNHEY, CDR2 SMNVEV (reference sequence). CDR3 coding DNA: TGTGCCAGCAGTTTAAGGGAAAGGAGCACAGATACGCAGTATTTT. This gives the protein CASSLRERSTDTQYF.

This clonotype showed up many times. This chain joins TRBV28 and TRBJ2-7; D is perhaps TRBD1 (5 bases). The CDR3 is 15 amino acids. V dropped 2 bases and J dropped 6 bases, with 17 bases sitting between them. Per the germline V gene, CDR1 is MDHEN and CDR2 is SYDVKM. The CDR3 reads CASSLPREVGGEQYF. CDR3 nucleotide sequence: TGTGCCAGCAGTTTACCCAGGGAAGTTGGTGGCGAGCAGTACTTC.

Worth noting for this clonotype: The junction does not match germline at one end; this may be a read error. This rearrangement joins TRBV11-1 to TRBJ2-7; 9 positions match TRBD1. Germline V gene data show CDR1 as SGHAT and CDR2 as FQDESV (reference sequence). CDR3 length equals 15 residues. CDR3 nucleotide sequence: TGTGTCAGCAGCAAATCCCGGGACAGGGATCGCGAGCAGTACTTC. Translated, it gives CVSSKSRDRDREQYF.

The DNA for the CDR3 is TGTGCCAGCAGTTTAACCGCGGGACAGTGGGGTTTGGCTTTCTTT. As protein: CASSLTAGQWGLAFF. The chain joins TRBV27 to TRBJ1-1; the match to TRBD1 covers 7 bases. Germline lookup yields CDR1 MNHEY and CDR2 SMNVEV (reference sequence). Trimming cost V 2 bases and J 11 bases; bases outside gene matches: 14. The CDR3 has 15 amino acids.

V is TRBV7-2 and J is TRBJ1-4; D might be TRBD1 (5 bases). This CDR3 contains 14 residues. Germline CDR1 SGHTA, CDR2 FQGNSA. The ends were cut back, 2 bases at V and 7 bases at J, with 11 bases in the middle. CDR3 bases: TGTGCCAGCAGCTTACTAGGGGCGGGTGAAAAACTGTTTTTT. As protein: CASSLLGAGEKLFF.

This clonotype was counted many times. The gene calls are TRBV6-5 and TRBJ2-5; a weak D match, TRBD2 (6 bases). Germline values: CDR1 MNHEY, CDR2 SVGAGI. This CDR3 region has 15 residues. Trimming removed 2 bases at V and 0 bases at J, with 10 bases between. CDR3 DNA: TGTGCCAGCAGTTACGTTGGAGGGAACCAAGAGACCCAGTACTTC. Translating gives CASSYVGGNQETQYF.

This clonotype was detected a few times. The chain is built from TRBV14 and TRBJ2-4; TRBD1 is a possible D gene (6 bases). V was clipped by 1 base and J by 0 bases, with 16 bases between them. CDR1 and CDR2 (germline): SGHDN, FVKESK. The CDR3 contains 18 residues. CDR3 in amino acids: CASSQGPPGAAAKNIQYF. The CDR3 DNA is TGTGCCAGCAGCCAAGGCCCCCCAGGGGCCGCAGCCAAAAACATTCAGTACTTC.

The V and J genes are TRBV7-9 and TRBJ2-1; TRBD1 matches 9 bases. CDR1 and CDR2 (germline): SEHNR, FQNEAQ (reference sequence). V shed 0 bases and J 10 bases; nucleotides not matched to a gene: 4. The CDR3 sequence is 14 residues long. The CDR3 DNA reads as TGTGCCAGCAGCTTAGCGGGGACAGGGCACGAGCAGTTCTTC. Its protein product is CASSLAGTGHEQFF.

Ten or more counts support this clonotype. The chain combines TRBV7-9 with TRBJ2-1; TRBD1 agrees at 9 bases. Looked up from germline, CDR1 is SEHNR and CDR2 is FQNEAQ (reference sequence). The CDR3 is 15 residues long. V lost 3 bases, J lost 8 bases, and 8 bases stayed unmatched. CDR3 protein: CASSLGQGIGDEQFF. DNA for the CDR3: TGTGCCAGCAGCTTGGGACAGGGAATAGGAGATGAGCAGTTCTTC.

The chain recombines TRBV4-3 with TRBJ1-1; tentatively, D is TRBD1 (5 bases). There are 10 residues in the CDR3. Germline CDR1 and CDR2: LGHNA and YSLEER. V lost 6 bases and J 10 bases, leaving 9 bases between the germline ends. CDR3 loop: CASRCGGAFF. The CDR3 coding sequence is TGCGCCAGCAGATGTGGGGGAGCTTTCTTT.

V is TRBV7-9 and J is TRBJ1-5, with D unclear. This CDR3 has 13 amino acids. The ends were cut back, 5 bases at V and 7 bases at J, with 12 bases in the middle. Germline V gives CDR1 SEHNR, CDR2 FQNEAQ (reference sequence). As DNA, the CDR3 is TGTGCCAGCAGCCCATCACCGGACCAGCCCCAGCATTTT. Protein sequence: CASSPSPDQPQHF.

This clonotype was seen a handful of times. The V call is TRBV4-1, the J call TRBJ1-6; no clear D gene. The germline gives CDR1 MGHRA, CDR2 YSYEKL. The CDR3 covers 13 residues. V was pared by 4 bases and J by 6 bases, with 7 bases between. The CDR3 DNA reads TGCGCCAGCAGCCTCGTTTTTAATTCACCCCTCCACTTT. This gives the protein CASSLVFNSPLHF.

This clonotype was found many times. The V and J genes are TRBV7-2 and TRBJ1-1; D perhaps matches TRBD1 (6 bases). CDR1 and CDR2 (germline): SGHTA, FQGNSA. V was trimmed by 2 bases and J by 6 bases, leaving 19 bases between them. The CDR3 spans 16 residues. In nucleotides, the CDR3 is TGTGCCAGCAGCTTACGCCCGGGGGCCGGTGGATCTGAAGCTTTCTTT. This translates into CASSLRPGAGGSEAFF.

This clonotype was picked up a small number of times. This chain links TRBV25-1 with TRBJ1-1; D may be TRBD1 (5 bases). V shed 7 bases and J shed 4 bases, with 10 bases lying between them. Germline CDR1 is MGHDK and CDR2 is SYGVNS. The CDR3 runs to 12 residues. CDR3 bases: TGTGCCAGCAAGGCGGGGGTCACTGAAGCTTTCTTT. Its protein is CASKAGVTEAFF.

The table lists this clonotype with a few counts. V usage is TRBV23-1 and J usage is TRBJ2-1, with TRBD2 identical over 11 bases. TRBV23-1 has ORF status, its function being uncertain. Losses at the gene ends were 3 bases for V and 0 bases for J; bases not matched to a gene: 10. The CDR3 covers 19 residues. CDR3 in amino acids: CASSQGLAELRGSYNEQFF. Here the CDR3 DNA reads TGCGCCAGCAGTCAGGGACTAGCGGAACTTAGGGGCTCCTACAATGAGCAGTTCTTC.

Ten or more counts support this clonotype. CDR3 coding DNA: TGTGCCACCAGTCTCCAAAACTCGATCGATTTAAAGTGGGGTCAGTACTTC. It yields the protein CATSLQNSIDLKWGQYF. The chain couples TRBV24-1 to TRBJ2-7; unclear D gene. V lost 6 bases and J 10 bases, leaving 30 bases between the germline ends. This CDR3 contains 17 residues. Germline V gives CDR1 KGHDR, CDR2 SFDVKD.

The chain employs TRBV19 and TRBJ1-5, with a weak D call TRBD1 (5 bases). The CDR3 extends over 16 amino acids. The ends were cut back, 7 bases at V and 3 bases at J, with 19 bases in the middle. Germline V gene sequence: CDR1 LNHDA, CDR2 SQIVND (reference sequence). Here the CDR3 DNA reads TGTGCCAGTACCCGAATGGGGCAGAGTTTCAATCAGCCCCAGCATTTT. Its translation: CASTRMGQSFNQPQHF.

In its sample, this clonotype was seen many times. The chain has TRBV28 and TRBJ1-5; a weak D match, TRBD1 (5 bases). V was trimmed by 6 bases and J by 2 bases, leaving 14 bases between them. CDR1 MDHEN and CDR2 SYDVKM come from the germline V gene. This CDR3 region has 15 residues. The CDR3 bases are TGTGCCAGCAGATATTTCCGGGACCGCAATCAGCCCCAGCATTTT. It is translated as CASRYFRDRNQPQHF.

This clonotype was recorded a few times. The chain links TRBV29-1 to TRBJ2-7, with TRBD1 matching 7 bases. The length of the CDR3 is 12 residues. The V and J ends lost 4 bases and 3 bases, in that order; junction bases with no gene match: 3. Germline V lookup: CDR1 SQVTM, CDR2 ANQGSEA. In DNA, the CDR3 is TGCAGCGTTGGGGGACAGATCTACGAGCAGTACTTC. The encoded protein is CSVGGQIYEQYF.

This clonotype was detected ten times or more. This chain connects TRBV4-1 to TRBJ1-1, with unresolved D. This CDR3 contains 13 residues. Germline CDR1 and CDR2: MGHRA and YSYEKL. Trimming removed 4 bases from V and 1 base from J, with 7 bases in between. CDR3 residues: CASSPRKNTEAFF. In DNA, the CDR3 is TGCGCCAGCAGCCCACGGAAGAACACTGAAGCTTTCTTT.